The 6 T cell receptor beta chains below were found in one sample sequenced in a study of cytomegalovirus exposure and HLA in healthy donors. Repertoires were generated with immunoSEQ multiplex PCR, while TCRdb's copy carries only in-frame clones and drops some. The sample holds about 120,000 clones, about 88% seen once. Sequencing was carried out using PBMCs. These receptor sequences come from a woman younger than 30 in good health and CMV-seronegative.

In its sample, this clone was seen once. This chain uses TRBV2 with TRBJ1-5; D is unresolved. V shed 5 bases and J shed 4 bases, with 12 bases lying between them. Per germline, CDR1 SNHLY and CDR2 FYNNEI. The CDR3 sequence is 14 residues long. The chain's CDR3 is CASSISDGNQPQHF. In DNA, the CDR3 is TGTGCCAGCAGTATCTCCGACGGGAATCAGCCCCAGCATTTT.

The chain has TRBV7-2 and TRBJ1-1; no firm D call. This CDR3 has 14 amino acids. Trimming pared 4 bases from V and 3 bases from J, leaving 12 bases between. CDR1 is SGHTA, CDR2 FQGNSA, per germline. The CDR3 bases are TGTGCCAGCAGCTGGAGTGGAGCCTACACTGAAGCTTTCTTT. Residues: CASSWSGAYTEAFF. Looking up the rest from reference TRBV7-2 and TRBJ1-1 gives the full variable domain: GAGVSQSPSNKVTEKGKDVELRCDPISGHTALYWYRQSLGQGLEFLIYFQGNSAPDKSGLPSDRFSAERTGGSVSTLTIQRTQQEDSAVYLCASSWSGAYTEAFFGQGTRLTVV.

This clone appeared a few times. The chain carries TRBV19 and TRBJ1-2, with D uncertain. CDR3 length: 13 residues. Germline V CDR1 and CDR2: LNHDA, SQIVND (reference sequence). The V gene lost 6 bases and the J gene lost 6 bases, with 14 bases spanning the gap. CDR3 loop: CASSMLGSHGYTF. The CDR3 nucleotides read TGTGCCAGTAGCATGCTCGGGTCCCATGGCTACACCTTC.

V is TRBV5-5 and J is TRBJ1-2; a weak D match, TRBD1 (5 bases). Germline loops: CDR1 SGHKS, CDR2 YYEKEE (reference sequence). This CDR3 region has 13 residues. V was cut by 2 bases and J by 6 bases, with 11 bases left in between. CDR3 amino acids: CASSFMGLNGYTF. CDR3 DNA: TGTGCCAGCAGCTTCATGGGACTGAATGGCTACACCTTC.

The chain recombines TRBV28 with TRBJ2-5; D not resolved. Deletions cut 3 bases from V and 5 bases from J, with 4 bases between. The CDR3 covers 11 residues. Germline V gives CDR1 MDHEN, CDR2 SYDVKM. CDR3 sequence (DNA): TGTGCCAGCAGTTTCATGGAGACCCAGTACTTC. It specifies CASSFMETQYF.

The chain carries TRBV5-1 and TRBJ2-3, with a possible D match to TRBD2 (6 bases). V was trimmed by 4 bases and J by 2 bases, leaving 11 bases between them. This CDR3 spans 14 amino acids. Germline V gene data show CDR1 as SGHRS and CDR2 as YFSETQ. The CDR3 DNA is TGCGCCAGCAGCCCCCGGGAGACCACAGATACGCAGTATTTT. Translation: CASSPRETTDTQYF.